This T cell receptor beta chain is from a study of Graves' ophthalmopathy and Graves' hyperthyroidism. Amplified TCR beta CDR3 regions were obtained using RNA transcripts as template. HTBI primers primed a first-round RT-PCR, and a second-round multiplex PCR followed. Via MiXCR, TCRdb re-called the multiplex PCR reads, giving one row per CDR3 protein. This table has 580,000 or so distinct CDR3 sequences, roughly 40% appearing once. The germline CDR1 and CDR2 sequences are MDHEN and SYDVKM. V lost 5 bases and J lost 1; bases outside the gene matches: 4. The CDR3 extends over 15 amino acids. This clonotype was counted only a few times. Its antigen is not identified. Study outcomes and limitations: Cross-validated, the 13-signature model showed 87.88%/81.08% sensitivity/specificity, and 80%/75% in the test set. Thyroid clonotypes that were expanded above 0.001 frequency mostly also appeared in blood.

Uncontrolled infections, other autoimmune diseases, pregnancy or lactation barred patients from enrollment. This TCR was sampled from an adult man with Graves' hyperthyroidism. The chain couples TRBV28 to TRBJ1-5; TRBD1 matches 8 bases. The sequenced sample consisted of peripheral blood or thyroid tissue (not recorded which). CDR3 DNA: TGTGCCAGCAGTCAGACAGGGGCCAGCAATCAGCCCCAGCATTTT. Translating gives CASSQTGASNQPQHF.